This T cell receptor beta chain was sequenced during a study of glioma-infiltrating T cells after dendritic cell vaccination. Input was approximately 2.1 ug genomic DNA, or all available if less. Sequenced by immunoSEQ multiplex PCR; TCRdb stores in-frame clones only, minus some. This sample has tens of thousands of clones, with about 79% found just once. Noted time point: after dendritic cell vaccination, including at tumor progression/relapse. Germline V CDR1 and CDR2: MGHRA, YSYEKL. This CDR3 has 18 residues. V lost 0 bases and J lost 2; bases outside the gene matches: 10. The sequence derives from a human donor with glioblastoma. Sequences were derived from blood, sampled after dendritic cell vaccination. The chain combines TRBV4-1 with TRBJ1-3; 7 bases fit TRBD1. CDR3 bases: TGCGCCAGCAGCCAAGAATTTCGATTAGGGACAGCTGGAAACACCATATATTTT. The encoded protein is CASSQEFRLGTAGNTIYF.